This is a list of T cell receptor beta chains from one sample in a study of siplizumab effects on memory and regulatory T cells. Some clones are missing from TCRdb's copy, which holds only in-frame ones; the method was immunoSEQ multiplex PCR. The table records about 87,000 clones, 94% of them present only once. The specimen was non-Treg CD4+ T cells sorted from blood. The receptors here all came from a human donor in good health. CDR3s include the opening cysteine and the closing phenylalanine or tryptophan. The order of the fields is clone size, V gene, D gene, J gene, CDR3 protein, CDR3 DNA. D genes are given only for firm matches. Expanded clones get a size class; other rows say once, few or many, or leave the size out.

size: .; V: TRBV19; D: .; J: TRBJ1-1; CDR3: CASSITVNTEAFF; DNA: TGTGCCAGTAGTATCACAGTGAACACTGAAGCTTTCTTT
size: .; V: TRBV5-1; D: .; J: TRBJ1-2; CDR3: CASSPSGNSGYTF; DNA: TGCGCCAGCAGCCCGTCGGGGAACTCTGGCTACACCTTC
size: once; V: TRBV9; D: TRBD1; J: TRBJ2-2; CDR3: CASSVSGGVSGELFF; DNA: TGTGCCAGCAGCGTCTCAGGGGGCGTTTCCGGGGAGCTGTTTTTT
size: once; V: TRBV27; D: .; J: TRBJ2-7; CDR3: CASSFPGRPSYEQYF; DNA: TGTGCCAGCAGTTTTCCCGGCCGCCCCTCCTACGAGCAGTACTTC
size: .; V: TRBV6-1; D: TRBD1; J: TRBJ1-5; CDR3: CASSIRDRGNQPQHF; DNA: TGTGCCAGCAGTATCCGGGACAGGGGTAATCAGCCCCAGCATTTT
size: .; V: TRBV7-8; D: TRBD1; J: TRBJ2-7; CDR3: CASSFSMTGAYEQYF; DNA: TGTGCCAGCAGCTTTTCTATGACAGGGGCCTACGAGCAGTACTTC
size: .; V: TRBV27; D: .; J: TRBJ1-1; CDR3: CASRVTGVNTEAFF; DNA: TGTGCCAGCAGGGTGACAGGAGTGAACACTGAAGCTTTCTTT
size: few; V: TRBV5-6; D: .; J: TRBJ1-2; CDR3: CASSLGQFYGYTF; DNA: TGTGCCAGCAGCTTGGGTCAGTTCTATGGCTACACCTTC
size: few; V: TRBV9; D: .; J: TRBJ2-2; CDR3: CASSQNTGELFF; DNA: TGTGCCAGCAGCCAAAACACCGGGGAGCTGTTTTTT
size: .; V: TRBV4-1; D: .; J: TRBJ1-4; CDR3: CASSPGLGLPTNEKLFF; DNA: TGCGCCAGCAGCCCGGGCCTCGGGCTACCAACTAATGAAAAACTGTTTTTT